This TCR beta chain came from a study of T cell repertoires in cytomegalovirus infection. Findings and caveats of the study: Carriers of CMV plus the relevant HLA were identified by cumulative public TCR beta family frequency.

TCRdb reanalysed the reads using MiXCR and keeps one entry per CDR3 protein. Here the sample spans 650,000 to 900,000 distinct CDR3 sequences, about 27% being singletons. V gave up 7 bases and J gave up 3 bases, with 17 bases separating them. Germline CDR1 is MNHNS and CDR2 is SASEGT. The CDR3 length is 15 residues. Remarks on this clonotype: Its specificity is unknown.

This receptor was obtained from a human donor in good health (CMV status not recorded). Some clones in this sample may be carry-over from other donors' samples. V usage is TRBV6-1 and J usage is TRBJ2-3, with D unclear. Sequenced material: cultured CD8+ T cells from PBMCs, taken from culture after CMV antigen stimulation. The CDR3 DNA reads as TGTGCCAGCACCCAGGCCAGCGATCCGACAGATACGCAGTATTTT. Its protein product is CASTQASDPTDTQYF.